A single sample is the source of the 22 T cell receptor beta chains below, sequenced in a study of OX40 agonist ivuxolimab in advanced cancers. Assay used: immunoSEQ multiplex PCR; TCRdb lists only in-frame clones, some missing. This repertoire shows more than 70,000 clones, roughly 82% found once; its top ten account for around 5.1%. The source material was CD4+ or CD8+ T cells sorted from blood, sampled in a trial of the OX40 agonist ivuxolimab. The receptors were gathered from an adult with an advanced solid tumor such as melanoma, head and neck, liver or kidney cancer.

This clone was picked up one time. This sequence joins TRBV7-8 and TRBJ1-1, with TRBD1 as a possible D gene (5 bases). Germline-derived CDR1 and CDR2 are SGHVS and FQNEAQ. The CDR3 consists of 18 residues. Trimming stripped 0 bases from V and 0 bases from J, with 17 bases between. CDR3 nucleotide sequence: TGTGCCAGCAGCTTAGCGCCAGGGACCTTCGACGTGAACACTGAAGCTTTCTTT. Encoded protein: CASSLAPGTFDVNTEAFF.

This clone was recorded only once. The chain recombines TRBV7-9 with TRBJ2-2; D is possibly TRBD1 (6 bases). V was shortened by 3 bases and J by 2 bases, with 19 bases between the two germline ends. CDR3 size: 18 residues. The germline V gene encodes CDR1 SEHNR and CDR2 FQNEAQ (reference sequence). DNA for the CDR3: TGTGCCAGCAGCTTTTTTACTGGACAGACCTTTAACACCGGGGAGCTGTTTTTT. Translated: CASSFFTGQTFNTGELFF.

This clone showed up just once. The chain employs TRBV5-1 and TRBJ2-5; TRBD1 is a possible D gene (6 bases). The length of the CDR3 is 14 residues. Trimming cost V 1 base and J 5 bases, with 12 bases left between them. Germline V gene lookup returns CDR1 SGHRS and CDR2 YFSETQ. CDR3 in DNA: TGCGCCAGCAGCTTGTGGGGGCATGGGGAGACCCAGTACTTC. It translates to CASSLWGHGETQYF.

The gene calls are TRBV27 and TRBJ2-6; the D is unclear. Germline V gives CDR1 MNHEY, CDR2 SMNVEV (reference sequence). Trimming took 9 bases from V and 4 from J, leaving 10 bases between them. The length of the CDR3 is 13 residues. The CDR3 reads CASRTWGANVLTF. The CDR3 coding sequence is TGTGCCAGTCGGACGTGGGGGGCCAACGTCCTGACTTTC.

The genes are TRBV10-2 and TRBJ2-5; a possible D gene is TRBD2 (6 bases). The CDR3 spans 13 residues. Trimming pared 6 bases from V and 4 bases from J, leaving 12 bases between. The germline CDR1 and CDR2 sequences are WSHSY and SAAADI. CDR3 nucleotide sequence: TGCGCCAGCAGGGGACGGGAGTCAGAGACCCAGTACTTC. This gives the protein CASRGRESETQYF.

This clone was recorded once. This chain connects TRBV28 to TRBJ1-5; the D is unclear. The V and J ends lost 7 bases and 2 bases respectively, with 9 bases between them. This CDR3 region has 13 residues. Germline V gives CDR1 MDHEN, CDR2 SYDVKM. The CDR3 sequence is CASTAFRNQPQHF. The CDR3 nucleotides are TGTGCCAGCACAGCGTTCCGCAATCAGCCCCAGCATTTT.

The gene calls are TRBV7-8 and TRBJ2-3; D is unresolved. The length of the CDR3 is 13 residues. Germline CDR1 and CDR2: SGHVS and FQNEAQ. With 1 base removed from V and 6 bases from J, the gap between germline ends came to 8 bases. The CDR3 bases are TGTGCCAGCAGCTTAGGAGATGGGGATACGCAGTATTTT. Its protein is CASSLGDGDTQYF.

The chain is built from TRBV27 and TRBJ2-4; the D call may be TRBD1 or TRBD2 (5 bases each). The CDR3 extends over 14 amino acids. In germline, CDR1 is MNHEY, CDR2 SMNVEV (reference sequence). V gave up 2 bases and J gave up 6 bases, with 11 bases separating them. The CDR3 region is CASSLNGAGNIQYF. The CDR3 nucleotides are TGTGCCAGCAGTTTAAACGGGGCTGGAAACATTCAGTACTTC.

The sample holds one count of this clone. The rearrangement joins TRBV28 to TRBJ1-5; unclear D gene. Trimming shortened V by 3 bases and J by 5 bases, and 17 bases separated the two germline ends. Germline CDR1 MDHEN, CDR2 SYDVKM. The CDR3 sequence is 16 residues long. The CDR3 DNA follows: TGTGCCAGCAGTTTCACTACTTCGACCCCCGATCAGCCCCAGCATTTT. Translated, it gives CASSFTTSTPDQPQHF.

This chain links TRBV11-3 with TRBJ2-1; D not certain. The CDR3 covers 14 residues. Looked up from germline, CDR1 is SGHNT and CDR2 is YENEEA. V lost 8 bases to trimming and J lost 5 bases, with 16 bases between them. CDR3 DNA sequence: TGTGCCAGCGGACGTGGGCGGCGGCACAATGAGCAGTTCTTC. Protein product: CASGRGRRHNEQFF.

The V call is TRBV28, the J call TRBJ2-3; 13 bases map to TRBD2. J lost 14 bases, V lost 5 bases, and 10 bases had no gene match. Per the germline V gene, CDR1 is MDHEN and CDR2 is SYDVKM. This CDR3 contains 14 residues. The CDR3 DNA follows: TGTGCCAGCAGTCCCGGGACTAGCGGGACCGAGGGGTATTTT. It encodes CASSPGTSGTEGYF.

The V call is TRBV2, the J call TRBJ2-1, with 9 bases aligning to TRBD2. The germline CDR1 and CDR2 sequences are SNHLY and FYNNEI. The CDR3 extends over 14 amino acids. Trimming removed 8 bases from V and 3 bases from J; junction bases left unmatched: 5. The CDR3 loop is CASRVLAGYNEQFF. The CDR3 DNA is TGTGCCAGCCGAGTACTAGCGGGCTACAATGAGCAGTTCTTC.

The chain recombines TRBV7-9 with TRBJ2-3; D is tentatively TRBD1 or TRBD2 (5 bases each). The ends were cut back, 11 bases at V and 5 bases at J, with 17 bases in the middle. The CDR3 loop spans 13 amino acids. The germline CDR1 and CDR2 sequences are SEHNR and FQNEAQ (reference sequence). The CDR3 nucleotides are TGTGCCGGCGGAAGGGGTGGGGGAGATACGCAGTATTTT. Amino acid sequence: CAGGRGGGDTQYF.

The rearrangement uses TRBV28 and TRBJ2-5; TRBD2 matches at 8 bases. Germline trimming cut 4 bases from V and 2 bases from J; bases unmatched to any gene: 3. The V gene's germline CDR1 is MDHEN and CDR2 SYDVKM. The length of the CDR3 is 14 residues. CDR3 bases: TGTGCCAGCAGTTGGACTAGCACTCAAGAGACCCAGTACTTC. It specifies CASSWTSTQETQYF.

This clone has a handful of counts. This CDR3 reads CASSQDLKSGGPNYGYTF. The CDR3 DNA is TGCGCCAGCAGCCAAGATCTTAAATCGGGGGGACCTAACTATGGCTACACCTTC. The chain links TRBV4-1 to TRBJ1-2, with a possible D match to TRBD1 (5 bases). Trimming removed 0 bases at V and 0 bases at J, with 17 bases between. This CDR3 is built from 18 residues. Germline V gene sequence: CDR1 MGHRA, CDR2 YSYEKL.

This clone appeared a few times. The sample carries other DNA sequences with the same CDR3. The rearrangement joins TRBV5-1 to TRBJ2-5, with D hard to call. Germline lookup yields CDR1 SGHRS and CDR2 YFSETQ. The CDR3 loop spans 14 amino acids. V was shortened by 0 bases and J by 0 bases, with 6 bases between the two germline ends. The CDR3 here is CASSLVPDQETQYF. The CDR3 region has the DNA TGCGCCAGCAGCTTGGTTCCAGACCAAGAGACCCAGTACTTC.

V is TRBV2 and J is TRBJ2-7, with 13 bases identical to TRBD2. CDR3 length: 16 residues. CDR1 and CDR2 (germline): SNHLY, FYNNEI. V shed 6 bases and J 4 bases; nucleotides not matched to a gene: 9. In nucleotides, the CDR3 is TGTGCCAGCAGCGTTGGACTAGCGGGAGTAGCTTACGAGCAGTACTTC. Its translation: CASSVGLAGVAYEQYF.

CDR3 coding DNA: TGTGCCAGCTCACCCCCGGACCGGAACACCGGGGAGCTGTTTTTT. Protein product: CASSPPDRNTGELFF. The chain employs TRBV18 and TRBJ2-2; D is unclear. Deletions cut 3 bases from V and 1 base from J, with 9 bases between. The germline V gene has CDR1 KGHSH and CDR2 LQKENI. The CDR3 is 15 amino acids.

This clone was detected a few times. The CDR3 protein is CASSVLAGEDTQYF. CDR3 bases: TGTGCCAGCAGTGTACTAGCGGGGGAAGATACGCAGTATTTT. The chain employs TRBV2 and TRBJ2-3; the match to TRBD2 covers 11 bases. CDR1 is SNHLY, CDR2 FYNNEI, per germline. The V gene end was trimmed by 4 bases and the J gene end by 5 bases; junction bases not matched to a gene: 2. The CDR3 contains 14 residues.

The chain recombines TRBV6-1 with TRBJ1-2; D is ambiguous. CDR1 and CDR2 (germline): MNHNS, SASEGT. The CDR3 is made up of 12 amino acids. Trimming shortened V by 4 bases and J by 2 bases, and 5 bases separated the two germline ends. The CDR3 coding sequence is TGTGCCAGCAGTGGCGACAACTATGGCTACACCTTC. Translating gives CASSGDNYGYTF.

This clone turned up a few times. Mismatch with germline at one junction end may stem from a read error. V gene TRBV2 combines with J gene TRBJ2-2; TRBD2 matches 7 bases. In germline, CDR1 is SNHLY, CDR2 FYNNEI. This CDR3 is built from 14 residues. The CDR3 sequence is CASSKAGTDGELFF. The DNA of the CDR3 is TGTGCCAGCAGTAAAGCGGGAACGGACGGGGAGCTGTTTTTT.

The V and J genes are TRBV5-1 and TRBJ1-2; tentative D call: TRBD1 (5 bases). CDR1 is SGHRS, CDR2 YFSETQ, per germline. Trimming took off 3 bases at V and 7 bases at J, with 16 bases between the two ends. The CDR3 is 14 residues long. DNA for the CDR3: TGCGCCAGCAGCTACGGGGGGGACGTTGGTGGCTACACCTTC. Protein: CASSYGGDVGGYTF.